What follows describes a single TCR beta chain. No antigen is known for it. This entry is derived from a study of blood T cells in healthy people across ages. Study details: T cells yielded about one barcoded beta molecule per two cells through template switching. Study-level points and caveats: Long-lived and aged donors differed, with more naive CD4+ cells and higher diversity in the long-lived. Per million T cells, TCR beta diversity dropped roughly linearly as age increased.

CDR3 length: 14 amino acids. Germline CDR1 SEHNR, CDR2 FQNEAQ (reference sequence). Germline trimming cut 7 bases from V and 3 bases from J; bases unmatched to any gene: 8. Using a J-beta primer mix together with a sample-barcoded 5' primer, a second PCR was run for roughly 7 to 11 cycles. TCRdb independently ran MiXCR on the 5' RACE reads; one entry per CDR3 protein. The sample consists of some 1.4 million distinct CDR3 sequences, approximately 42% of them appearing once. Sequenced: blood. The TCR comes from a woman aged 18-29 years in good health. The chain is built from TRBV7-9 and TRBJ2-5; 7 bases are a match to TRBD2. CDR3 DNA sequence: TGTGCCAGCAAGACTAGCAGCCTCAAAGAGACCCAGTACTTC. Protein: CASKTSSLKETQYF.